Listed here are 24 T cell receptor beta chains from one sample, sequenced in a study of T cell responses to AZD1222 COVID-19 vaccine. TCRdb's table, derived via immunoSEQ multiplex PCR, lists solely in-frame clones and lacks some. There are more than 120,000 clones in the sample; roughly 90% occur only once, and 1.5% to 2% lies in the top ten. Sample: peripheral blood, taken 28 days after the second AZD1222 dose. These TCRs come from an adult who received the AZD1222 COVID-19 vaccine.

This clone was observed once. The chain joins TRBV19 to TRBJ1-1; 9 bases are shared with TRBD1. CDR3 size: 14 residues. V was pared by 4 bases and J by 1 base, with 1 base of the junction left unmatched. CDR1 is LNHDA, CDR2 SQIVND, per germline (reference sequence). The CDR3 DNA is TGTGCCAGTAGTACGACAGGGGGGAACACTGAAGCTTTCTTT. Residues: CASSTTGGNTEAFF.

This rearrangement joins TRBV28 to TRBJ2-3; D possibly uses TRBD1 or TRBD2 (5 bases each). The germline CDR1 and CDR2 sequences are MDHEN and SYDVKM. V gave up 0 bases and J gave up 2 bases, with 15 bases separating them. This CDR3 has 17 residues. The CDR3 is CASSLWYVRGPTDTQYF. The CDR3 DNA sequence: TGTGCCAGCAGTTTATGGTACGTTCGGGGACCCACAGATACGCAGTATTTT. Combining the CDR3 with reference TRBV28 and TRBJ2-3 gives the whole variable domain DVKVTQSSRYLVKRTGEKVFLECVQDMDHENMFWYRQDPGLGLRLIYFSYDVKMKEKGDIPEGYSVSREKKERFSLILESASTNQTSMYLCASSLWYVRGPTDTQYFGPGTRLTVL.

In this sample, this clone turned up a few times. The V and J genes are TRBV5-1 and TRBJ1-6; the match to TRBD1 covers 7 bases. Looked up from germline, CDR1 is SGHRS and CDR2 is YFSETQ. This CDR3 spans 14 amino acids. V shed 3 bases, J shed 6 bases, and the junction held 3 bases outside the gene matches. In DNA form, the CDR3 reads TGCGCCAGCAGCTCAAGGGACAGTAATTCACCCCTCCACTTT. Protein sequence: CASSSRDSNSPLHF.

CDR3 bases: TGTGCCAGCAGCGAAAGGAGTGGCGGCTACACCTTC. Its translation: CASSERSGGYTF. The chain joins TRBV2 to TRBJ1-2; D ambiguous. In germline, CDR1 is SNHLY, CDR2 FYNNEI. Trimming left V 6 bases short and J 8 bases short, with 13 bases between. The CDR3 contains 12 residues.

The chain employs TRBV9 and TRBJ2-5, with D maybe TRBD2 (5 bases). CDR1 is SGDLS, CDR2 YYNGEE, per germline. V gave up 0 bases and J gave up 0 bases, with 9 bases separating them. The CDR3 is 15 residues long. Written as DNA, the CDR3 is TGTGCCAGCAGCGTAGCTAGCCACTACCAAGAGACCCAGTACTTC. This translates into CASSVASHYQETQYF.

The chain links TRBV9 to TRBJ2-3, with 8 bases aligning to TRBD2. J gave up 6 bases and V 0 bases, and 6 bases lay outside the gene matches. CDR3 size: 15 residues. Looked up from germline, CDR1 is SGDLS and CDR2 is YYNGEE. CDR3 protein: CASSVAAGGHDTQYF. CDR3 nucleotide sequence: TGTGCCAGCAGCGTAGCCGCGGGGGGCCACGATACGCAGTATTTT.

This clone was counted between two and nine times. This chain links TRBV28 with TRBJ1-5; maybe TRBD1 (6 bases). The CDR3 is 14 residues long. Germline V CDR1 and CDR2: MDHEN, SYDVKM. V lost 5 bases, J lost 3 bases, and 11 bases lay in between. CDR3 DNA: TGTGCCAGCAGTATTACAGGGACCAATCAGCCCCAGCATTTT. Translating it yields CASSITGTNQPQHF.

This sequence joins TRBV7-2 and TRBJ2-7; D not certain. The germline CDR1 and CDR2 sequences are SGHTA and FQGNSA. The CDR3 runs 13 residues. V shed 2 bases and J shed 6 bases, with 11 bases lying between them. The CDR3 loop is CASSLQGFGEQYV. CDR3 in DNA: TGTGCCAGCAGCTTACAAGGATTTGGCGAGCAGTACGTC.

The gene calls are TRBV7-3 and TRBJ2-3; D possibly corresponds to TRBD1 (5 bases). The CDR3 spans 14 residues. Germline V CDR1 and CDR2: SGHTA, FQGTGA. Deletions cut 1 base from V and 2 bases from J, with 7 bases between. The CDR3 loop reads CASSLSGHTDTQYF. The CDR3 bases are TGTGCCAGCAGCTTAAGCGGACACACAGATACGCAGTATTTT.

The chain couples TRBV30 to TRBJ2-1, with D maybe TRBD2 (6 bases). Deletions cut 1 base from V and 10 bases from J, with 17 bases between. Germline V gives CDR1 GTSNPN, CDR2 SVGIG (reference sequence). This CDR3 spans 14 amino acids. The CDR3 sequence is CAWSAQSGGAEQFF. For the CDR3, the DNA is TGTGCCTGGAGTGCCCAATCTGGCGGGGCCGAGCAGTTCTTC. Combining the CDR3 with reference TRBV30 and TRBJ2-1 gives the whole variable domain SQTIHQWPATLVQPVGSPLSLECTVEGTSNPNLYWYRQAAGRGLQLLFYSVGIGQISSEVPQNLSASRPQDRQFILSSKKLLLSDSGFYLCAWSAQSGGAEQFFGPGTRLTVL.

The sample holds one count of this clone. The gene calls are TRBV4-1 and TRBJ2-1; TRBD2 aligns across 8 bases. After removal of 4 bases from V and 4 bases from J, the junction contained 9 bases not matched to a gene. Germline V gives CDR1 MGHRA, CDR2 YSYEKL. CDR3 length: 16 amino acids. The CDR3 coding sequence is TGCGCCAGCAGCCGCGTTCTAGCGGGCACATACAATGAGCAGTTCTTC. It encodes CASSRVLAGTYNEQFF.

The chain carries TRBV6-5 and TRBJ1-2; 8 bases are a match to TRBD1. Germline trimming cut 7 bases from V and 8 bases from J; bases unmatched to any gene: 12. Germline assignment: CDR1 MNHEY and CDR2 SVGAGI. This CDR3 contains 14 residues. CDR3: CASTKTGAAGGYTF. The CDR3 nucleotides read TGTGCCAGCACCAAGACAGGGGCAGCGGGAGGCTACACCTTC.

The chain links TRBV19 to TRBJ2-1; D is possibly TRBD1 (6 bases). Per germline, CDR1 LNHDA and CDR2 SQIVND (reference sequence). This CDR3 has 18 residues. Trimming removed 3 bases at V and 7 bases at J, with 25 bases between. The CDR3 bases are TGTGCCAGTAGTATTCGCCGGCGGAGGACAGTAACCCCTAATGAGCAGTTCTTC. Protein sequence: CASSIRRRRTVTPNEQFF.

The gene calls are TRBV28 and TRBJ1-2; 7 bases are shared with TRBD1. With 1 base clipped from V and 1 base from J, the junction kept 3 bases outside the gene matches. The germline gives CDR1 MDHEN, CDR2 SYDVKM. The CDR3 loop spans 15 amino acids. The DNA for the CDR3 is TGTGCCAGCAGTTTATACCCAGGGGGTAACTATGGCTACACCTTC. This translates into CASSLYPGGNYGYTF.

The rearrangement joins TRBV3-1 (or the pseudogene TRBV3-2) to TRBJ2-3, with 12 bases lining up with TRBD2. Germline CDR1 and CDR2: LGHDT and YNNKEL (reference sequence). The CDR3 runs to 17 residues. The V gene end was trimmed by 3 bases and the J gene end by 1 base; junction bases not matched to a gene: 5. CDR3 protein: CASSQLAGGKGTDTQYF. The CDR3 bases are TGTGCCAGCAGCCAGCTAGCGGGGGGGAAGGGCACAGATACGCAGTATTTT.

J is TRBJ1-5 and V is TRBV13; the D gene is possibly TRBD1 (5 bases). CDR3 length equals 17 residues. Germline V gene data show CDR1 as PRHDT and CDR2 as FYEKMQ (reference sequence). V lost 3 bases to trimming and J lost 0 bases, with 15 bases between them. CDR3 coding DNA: TGTGCCAGCAGCTTCTCAGGACACAAATATAGCAATCAGCCCCAGCATTTT. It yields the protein CASSFSGHKYSNQPQHF.

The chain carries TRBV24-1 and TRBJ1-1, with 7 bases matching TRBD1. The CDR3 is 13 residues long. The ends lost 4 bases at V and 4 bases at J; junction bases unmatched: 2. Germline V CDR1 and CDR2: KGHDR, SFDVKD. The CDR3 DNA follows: TGTGCCACCAGTGACTACAGGGGCACTGAAGCTTTCTTT. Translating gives CATSDYRGTEAFF.

The chain's CDR3 is CTPKIRSINTGELFF. The DNA for the CDR3 is TGCACCCCAAAAATCAGGTCGATAAACACCGGGGAGCTGTTTTTT. The rearrangement links TRBV29-1 to TRBJ2-2; D is unclear. Germline CDR1 and CDR2: SQVTM and ANQGSEA. This CDR3 is built from 15 residues.

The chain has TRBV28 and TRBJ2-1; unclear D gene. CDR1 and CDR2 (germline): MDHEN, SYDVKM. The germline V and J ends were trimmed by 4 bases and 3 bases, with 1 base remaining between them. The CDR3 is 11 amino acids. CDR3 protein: CASSYYNEQFF. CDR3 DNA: TGTGCCAGCAGTTACTACAATGAGCAGTTCTTC. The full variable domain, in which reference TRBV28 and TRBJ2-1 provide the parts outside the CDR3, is DVKVTQSSRYLVKRTGEKVFLECVQDMDHENMFWYRQDPGLGLRLIYFSYDVKMKEKGDIPEGYSVSREKKERFSLILESASTNQTSMYLCASSYYNEQFFGPGTRLTVL.

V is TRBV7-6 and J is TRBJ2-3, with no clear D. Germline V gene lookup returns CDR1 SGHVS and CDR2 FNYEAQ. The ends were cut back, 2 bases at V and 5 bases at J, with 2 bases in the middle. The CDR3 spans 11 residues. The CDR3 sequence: CASSLKDTQYF. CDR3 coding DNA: TGTGCCAGCAGCTTAAAAGATACGCAGTATTTT.

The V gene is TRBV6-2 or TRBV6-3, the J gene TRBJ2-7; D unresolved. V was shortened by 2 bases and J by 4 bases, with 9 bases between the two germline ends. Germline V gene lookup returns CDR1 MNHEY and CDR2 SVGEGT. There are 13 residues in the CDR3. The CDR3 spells CASSYHGWYEQYF. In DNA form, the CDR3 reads TGTGCCAGCAGTTACCACGGGTGGTACGAGCAGTACTTC.

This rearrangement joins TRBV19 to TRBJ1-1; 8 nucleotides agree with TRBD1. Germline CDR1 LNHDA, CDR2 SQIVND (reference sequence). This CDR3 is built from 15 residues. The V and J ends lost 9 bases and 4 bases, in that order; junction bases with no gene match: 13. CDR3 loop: CASPPVTGQVTEAFF. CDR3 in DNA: TGTGCCAGCCCCCCCGTCACGGGACAGGTCACTGAAGCTTTCTTT.

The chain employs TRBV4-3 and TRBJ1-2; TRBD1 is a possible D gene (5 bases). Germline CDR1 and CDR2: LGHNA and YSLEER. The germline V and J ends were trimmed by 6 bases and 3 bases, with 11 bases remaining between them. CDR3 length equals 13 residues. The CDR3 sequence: CASSPQGHYGYTF. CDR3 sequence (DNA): TGCGCCAGCAGTCCGCAGGGCCACTATGGCTACACCTTC.

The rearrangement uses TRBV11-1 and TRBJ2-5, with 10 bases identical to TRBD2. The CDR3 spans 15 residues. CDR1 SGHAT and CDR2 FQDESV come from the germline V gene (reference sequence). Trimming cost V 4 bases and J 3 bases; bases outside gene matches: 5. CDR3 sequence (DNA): TGTGCCAGCAGCTCACCGGGACTAGCGAAAGAGACCCAGTACTTC. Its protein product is CASSSPGLAKETQYF.